This T cell receptor beta chain was observed in a study of CD8+CD57+ T cells in acquired aplastic anemia. In the study overall: An average of approximately 3.4 ug of DNA was obtained from sorted CD4+ and CD8+ cells. Where healthy donors were concerned, CD4+ cells averaged approximately 10 million reads. The study's findings and limits: Between the patient and control groups, CD8+ Simpson's diversity did not differ significantly. Patients had twenty-nine CD8+ CDR3 sequences in common with controls (the shared set).

Notes on this clonotype: The antigen remains unidentified.

Germline V gene data show CDR1 as ENHRY and CDR2 as SYGVKD. The length of the CDR3 is 12 residues. V lost 8 bases and J 6 bases, leaving 14 bases between the germline ends. Profiles of TCR beta VDJ and CDR3 were generated from a genomic DNA template. TCRdb recomputed calls from the reads with MiXCR, one row per CDR3 protein. The sample has about 110,000 distinct CDR3 sequences, approximately 48% seen once. This sequence joins TRBV10-3 and TRBJ2-7, with D maybe TRBD2 (6 bases). The sample consisted of sorted CD4+, CD8+, or CD8+CD57+ T cells (not recorded which) from PBMCs. The TCR originated in a human donor in good health, serving as a control. CDR3 in DNA: TGTGCCATCCGCAGGGAGGCGTCCGAGCAGTACTTC. Residues: CAIRREASEQYF.